Below, 21 T cell receptor beta chains from the same sample are listed, as sequenced in a study of blood T cell repertoires in COVID-19. Produced via immunoSEQ multiplex PCR; TCRdb's table is partial and in-frame only. This sample has roughly 150,000 clones, with roughly 88% found just once. The sequenced sample consisted of peripheral blood. These receptors were collected from a woman in her forties or fifties in a cohort sampled during active or convalescent COVID-19.

Comments on this clone: The identical CDR3 is also encoded by other nucleotide sequences in the sample. The V call is TRBV5-1, the J call TRBJ1-1; D gene ambiguous. Germline V gene data show CDR1 as SGHRS and CDR2 as YFSETQ. Trimming removed 0 bases at V and 3 bases at J, with 6 bases between. The CDR3 contains 13 residues. In DNA form, the CDR3 reads TGCGCCAGCAGCTTGGTGTCAGACACTGAAGCTTTCTTT. This codes for CASSLVSDTEAFF.

The chain joins TRBV2 to TRBJ2-1, with a tentative D call TRBD1 (5 bases). Germline CDR1 is SNHLY and CDR2 is FYNNEI. V was trimmed by 1 base and J by 9 bases, leaving 13 bases between them. This CDR3 has 14 amino acids. The CDR3 region has the DNA TGTGCCAGCAGTGAAGTTGTGGGGCTCGGTGAGCAGTTCTTC. Translated: CASSEVVGLGEQFF.

This clone was counted once. The gene calls are TRBV3-1 (or the pseudogene TRBV3-2) and TRBJ1-1; no definite D call. This CDR3 spans 14 amino acids. V was clipped by 2 bases and J by 3 bases, with 10 bases between them. The germline CDR1 and CDR2 sequences are LGHDT and YNNKEL (reference sequence). The CDR3 sequence: CASSQLTDYTEAFF. The DNA for the CDR3 is TGTGCCAGCAGCCAACTTACAGATTACACTGAAGCTTTCTTT.

CDR3 DNA sequence: TGTGCCATCAGTGCGGGACAGGGGCACTATGGCTACACCTTC. Protein sequence: CAISAGQGHYGYTF. V is TRBV10-3 and J is TRBJ1-2; 10 bases are a match to TRBD1. The length of the CDR3 is 14 residues. The V and J ends lost 4 bases and 3 bases, in that order; junction bases with no gene match: 2. Germline-derived CDR1 and CDR2 are ENHRY and SYGVKD.

The V call is TRBV19, the J call TRBJ2-5; 7 positions match TRBD1. The CDR3 consists of 14 residues. Germline V gene data show CDR1 as LNHDA and CDR2 as SQIVND (reference sequence). Germline trimming cut 6 bases from V and 9 bases from J; bases unmatched to any gene: 13. The CDR3 DNA sequence: TGTGCCAGTAGCAATGGACAGGCGGTATTGTCCCAGTACTTC. Its protein product is CASSNGQAVLSQYF. Full variable domain (rest looked up from reference TRBV19 and TRBJ2-5): DGGITQSPKYLFRKEGQNVTLSCEQNLNHDAMYWYRQDPGQGLRLIYYSQIVNDFQKGDIAEGYSVSREKKESFPLTVTSAQKNPTAFYLCASSNGQAVLSQYFGPGTRLLVL.

This chain joins TRBV7-2 and TRBJ1-6; possibly TRBD1 for D (5 bases). V lost 2 bases to trimming and J lost 8 bases, with 7 bases between them. Germline CDR1 and CDR2: SGHTA and FQGNSA. CDR3 size: 13 residues. CDR3 protein: CASSLTTDSPLHF. CDR3 in DNA: TGTGCCAGCAGCTTAACGACAGATTCACCCCTCCACTTT.

The chain joins TRBV2 to TRBJ1-1, with D perhaps matching TRBD1 (6 bases). V lost 7 bases and J lost 10, with 19 bases in between. Germline CDR1 reads SNHLY; CDR2 reads FYNNEI. This CDR3 has 13 amino acids. The CDR3 sequence is CASTPRVEGVAFF. The CDR3 nucleotides are TGTGCCAGCACCCCCAGGGTAGAGGGGGTAGCTTTCTTT.

This clone appeared once. This chain uses TRBV11-2 with TRBJ2-7; 12 nucleotides match TRBD2. Germline CDR1 and CDR2: SGHAT and FQNNGV. Trimming removed 4 bases from V and 2 bases from J; junction bases left unmatched: 3. CDR3 length: 15 amino acids. The CDR3 region is CASSSTSGGPYEQYF. The CDR3 DNA is TGTGCCAGCAGCTCGACTAGCGGGGGACCCTACGAGCAGTACTTC. Supplemented by reference TRBV11-2 and TRBJ2-7, the full variable domain reads EAGVAQSPRYKIIEKRQSVAFWCNPISGHATLYWYQQILGQGPKLLIQFQNNGVVDDSQLPKDRFSAERLKGVDSTLKIQPAKLEDSAVYLCASSSTSGGPYEQYFGPGTRLTVT.

The chain couples TRBV24-1 to TRBJ1-5, with D possibly being TRBD1 (5 bases). Germline-derived CDR1 and CDR2 are KGHDR and SFDVKD. This CDR3 comprises 15 residues. V lost 6 bases, J lost 0 bases, and 11 bases lay in between. CDR3: CATSPGVNSNQPQHF. CDR3 coding DNA: TGTGCCACCAGTCCGGGGGTGAATAGCAATCAGCCCCAGCATTTT.

The chain carries TRBV2 and TRBJ2-1, with 10 bases lining up with TRBD2. The CDR3 covers 15 residues. Trimming removed 4 bases from V and 2 bases from J; junction bases left unmatched: 2. Germline assignment: CDR1 SNHLY and CDR2 FYNNEI. CDR3 in DNA: TGTGCCAGCAGTGTGGGGACTAGCGCCTACAATGAGCAGTTCTTC. Translation gives CASSVGTSAYNEQFF.

The rearrangement links TRBV19 to TRBJ1-2, with TRBD1 identical over 8 bases. V gave up 6 bases and J gave up 3 bases; unmatched junction bases: 0. The germline V gene has CDR1 LNHDA and CDR2 SQIVND (reference sequence). The CDR3 runs 12 residues. For the CDR3, the DNA is TGTGCCAGTAGGACAGGGGACTATGGCTACACCTTC. Protein product: CASRTGDYGYTF.

This clone has only one observation. The chain couples TRBV2 to TRBJ1-2, with 8 bases aligning to TRBD1. Losses at the gene ends were 5 bases for V and 3 bases for J; bases not matched to a gene: 8. Germline V gives CDR1 SNHLY, CDR2 FYNNEI. The CDR3 consists of 15 residues. Written as DNA, the CDR3 is TGTGCCAGCAGTCTCGGACAGGGCTACGACTATGGCTACACCTTC. Its protein product is CASSLGQGYDYGYTF.

CDR3 coding DNA: TGTGCCAGCTCGGACAGGAGTTACAATGAGCAGTTCTTC. It codes for CASSDRSYNEQFF. The chain is built from TRBV3-1 (or the pseudogene TRBV3-2) and TRBJ2-1; 7 bases map to TRBD1. The CDR3 totals 13 residues. V lost 8 bases, J lost 4 bases, and 5 bases stayed unmatched. Germline assignment: CDR1 LGHDT and CDR2 YNNKEL (reference sequence).

The rearrangement links TRBV18 to TRBJ1-1; D is possibly TRBD1 (6 bases). The CDR3 has 14 residues. V lost 8 bases, J lost 4 bases, and 17 bases lay in between. Germline V gene sequence: CDR1 KGHSH, CDR2 LQKENI. CDR3 coding DNA: TGTGCCAGCACCGGCGGGGCGGGGGCCACTGAAGCTTTCTTT. Its protein is CASTGGAGATEAFF.

This clone was recorded only once. J is TRBJ1-2 and V is TRBV12-3 or TRBV12-4, with D unresolved. The CDR3 runs to 12 residues. Trimming stripped 7 bases from V and 3 bases from J, with 9 bases between. The CDR3 loop is CASTRDYYGYTF. The CDR3 DNA sequence: TGTGCCAGCACCCGGGATTACTATGGCTACACCTTC.

The gene calls are TRBV24-1 and TRBJ2-7, with 7 bases identical to TRBD2. The V and J ends lost 9 bases and 1 base, in that order; junction bases with no gene match: 5. Per the germline V gene, CDR1 is KGHDR and CDR2 is SFDVKD. CDR3 length: 13 residues. CDR3 bases: TGTGCCACCGGGGGGGAAGCTTCCTACGAGCAGTACTTC. Translated, it gives CATGGEASYEQYF.

This chain uses TRBV4-1 with TRBJ1-4; a possible D gene is TRBD1 (6 bases). Per the germline V gene, CDR1 is MGHRA and CDR2 is YSYEKL. V was cut by 2 bases and J by 4 bases, with 11 bases left in between. The CDR3 runs to 15 residues. The CDR3 protein is CASSQNGQLNEKLFF. CDR3 bases: TGCGCCAGCAGCCAAAATGGACAGCTTAATGAAAAACTGTTTTTT.

The chain is built from TRBV19 and TRBJ1-1; D may be TRBD1 (6 bases). Germline CDR1 reads LNHDA; CDR2 reads SQIVND (reference sequence). CDR3 length: 14 amino acids. Trimming removed 5 bases at V and 2 bases at J, with 12 bases between. The CDR3 protein is CASSPRTDNTEAFF. DNA for the CDR3: TGTGCCAGTAGTCCCCGGACAGATAACACTGAAGCTTTCTTT.

The chain has TRBV3-1 (or the pseudogene TRBV3-2) and TRBJ2-2, with TRBD2 matching 14 bases. Losses at the gene ends were 4 bases for V and 4 bases for J; bases not matched to a gene: 2. From germline, CDR1 is LGHDT and CDR2 YNNKEL (reference sequence). The CDR3 sequence is 16 residues long. Here the CDR3 reads CASSPGTSGGTGELFF. The CDR3 nucleotides read TGTGCCAGCAGCCCCGGGACTAGCGGGGGCACCGGGGAGCTGTTTTTT.

The chain joins TRBV5-1 to TRBJ2-7, with unresolved D. Germline V CDR1 and CDR2: SGHRS, YFSETQ. V lost 1 base, J lost 6 bases, and 5 bases lay in between. The CDR3 runs to 11 residues. CDR3 loop: CASSLTSEQYF. The CDR3 DNA is TGCGCCAGCAGCTTGACTTCCGAGCAGTACTTC.

V is TRBV5-6 and J is TRBJ1-5, with 9 bases matching TRBD1. The CDR3 contains 16 residues. Germline V gene lookup returns CDR1 SGHDT and CDR2 YYEEEE. J was trimmed by 1 base and V by 0 bases; bases with no gene match: 2. The CDR3 bases are TGTGCCAGCAGCTTGGGCGGGACAGGGAGCAATCAGCCCCAGCATTTT. Protein product: CASSLGGTGSNQPQHF. Together with reference TRBV5-6 and TRBJ1-5, the CDR3 gives the full variable domain: DAGVTQSPTHLIKTRGQQVTLRCSPKSGHDTVSWYQQALGQGPQFIFQYYEEEERQRGNFPDRFSGHQFPNYSSELNVNALLLGDSALYLCASSLGGTGSNQPQHFGDGTRLSIL.